This TCR beta chain was retrieved from a study of blood T cell repertoires in COVID-19. Generated by immunoSEQ multiplex PCR, the TCRdb table keeps only in-frame clones and is missing some. In the table there are some 280,000 clones, around 81% of which are singletons. The CDR3 loop spans 15 amino acids. V gave up 5 bases and J gave up 1 base; unmatched junction bases: 5. Germline CDR1 is SGHVS and CDR2 is FQNEAQ. This clone was detected once. This chain links TRBV7-8 with TRBJ2-7; 10 nucleotides match TRBD1. Input material: peripheral blood. The sequence was obtained from a woman in her fifties or sixties with active or convalescent COVID-19. The CDR3 here is CASSPGQGVSYEQYF. The CDR3 DNA follows: TGTGCCAGCAGCCCCGGACAGGGGGTTTCCTACGAGCAGTACTTC.